The 19 T cell receptor beta chains in this list originate from one sample, sequenced in a study of blood T cell repertoires in COVID-19. The repertoire was sequenced with immunoSEQ multiplex PCR; TCRdb's copy has only in-frame clones and lacks some. The sample carries 180,000 or so clones, 70% to 85% recorded once. Sequencing was done on a sample of PBMCs or T cells enriched from blood (not recorded which). These receptors were obtained from a man in his forties or fifties who had recovered from COVID-19.

The chain couples TRBV11-2 to TRBJ2-1, with D perhaps matching TRBD2 (7 bases). CDR1 is SGHAT and CDR2 is FQNNGV in the germline V gene. The CDR3 runs to 14 residues. V gave up 5 bases and J gave up 4 bases, with 12 bases separating them. For the CDR3, the DNA is TGTGCCAGCAGCCCAGGGGAGGGATACAATGAGCAGTTCTTC. Protein: CASSPGEGYNEQFF.

The chain joins TRBV2 to TRBJ1-2; D is undetermined. Trimming took 6 bases from V and 4 from J, leaving 12 bases between them. The CDR3 loop spans 13 amino acids. Germline loops: CDR1 SNHLY, CDR2 FYNNEI. CDR3: CASREGGGYGYTF. The CDR3 region has the DNA TGTGCCAGCAGGGAGGGAGGCGGCTATGGCTACACCTTC. Complete variable domain (other parts from reference TRBV2 and TRBJ1-2): EPEVTQTPSHQVTQMGQEVILRCVPISNHLYFYWYRQILGQKVEFLVSFYNNEISEKSEIFDDQFSVERPDGSNFTLKIRSTKLEDSAMYFCASREGGGYGYTFGSGTRLTVV.

This clone was seen a handful of times. This chain connects TRBV29-1 to TRBJ1-5; no reliable D call. V shed 8 bases and J shed 5 bases, with 19 bases lying between them. Germline lookup yields CDR1 SQVTM and CDR2 ANQGSEA. The CDR3 contains 14 residues. For the CDR3, the DNA is TGCAGCAATTCCGGAGTCCGCGGGGATCAGCCCCAGCATTTT. Protein: CSNSGVRGDQPQHF.

The rearrangement joins TRBV9 to TRBJ2-7; weak D call: TRBD2 (5 bases). V lost 3 bases and J 4 bases, leaving 14 bases between the germline ends. This CDR3 has 14 residues. Germline V gene lookup returns CDR1 SGDLS and CDR2 YYNGEE. For the CDR3, the DNA is TGTGCCAGCAGCGCCACTCAAGGAGGTTACGAGCAGTACTTC. It specifies CASSATQGGYEQYF.

This clone was seen only a few times. The chain carries TRBV13 and TRBJ2-3; D uncertain. The CDR3 extends over 13 amino acids. Trimming removed 5 bases from V and 0 bases from J, with 6 bases in between. Germline V gene sequence: CDR1 PRHDT, CDR2 FYEKMQ (reference sequence). This chain's CDR3 is CASSPLSTDTQYF. The CDR3 DNA follows: TGTGCCAGCAGCCCACTTAGCACAGATACGCAGTATTTT.

The V call is TRBV14, the J call TRBJ2-3, with 10 nucleotides matching TRBD2. CDR3 length: 16 amino acids. The germline V gene encodes CDR1 SGHDN and CDR2 FVKESK. The V gene end was trimmed by 5 bases and the J gene end by 2 bases; junction bases not matched to a gene: 7. The CDR3 loop is CASSELAGRSTDTQYF. Written as DNA, the CDR3 is TGTGCCAGCAGCGAACTAGCGGGGAGATCCACAGATACGCAGTATTTT.

The rearrangement links TRBV3-1 (or the pseudogene TRBV3-2) to TRBJ2-5; the match to TRBD1 covers 7 bases. With 3 bases clipped from V and 5 bases from J, the junction kept 6 bases outside the gene matches. CDR1 LGHDT and CDR2 YNNKEL come from the germline V gene (reference sequence). There are 14 residues in the CDR3. CDR3 residues: CASSHTTGSETQYF. CDR3 coding DNA: TGTGCCAGCAGCCACACGACAGGGTCGGAGACCCAGTACTTC.

This sequence joins TRBV18 and TRBJ1-3, with D maybe TRBD1 (5 bases). V was pared by 1 base and J by 0 bases, with 10 bases between. The CDR3 length is 16 residues. From germline, CDR1 is KGHSH and CDR2 LQKENI. CDR3 sequence (DNA): TGTGCCAGCTCACCACGAGGAGGGGCCTCTGGAAACACCATATATTTT. As protein: CASSPRGGASGNTIYF.

This chain connects TRBV5-1 to TRBJ2-1; D may be TRBD2 (5 bases). V lost 3 bases and J lost 7, with 11 bases in between. Germline V gene lookup returns CDR1 SGHRS and CDR2 YFSETQ. The CDR3 loop spans 13 amino acids. The CDR3 region has the DNA TGCGCCAGCAGCTCCGGTCGGGGTAATGAGCAGTTCTTC. Residues: CASSSGRGNEQFF.

The chain couples TRBV5-1 to TRBJ1-6, with D hard to call. The CDR3 runs 13 residues. Trimming took 2 bases from V and 7 from J, leaving 7 bases between them. Germline V lookup: CDR1 SGHRS, CDR2 YFSETQ. The CDR3 loop is CASSFQQNSPLHF. The CDR3 bases are TGCGCCAGCAGCTTTCAACAGAATTCACCCCTCCACTTT.

Points on this clone: Distinct nucleotide sequences in the sample also encode this CDR3. This chain connects TRBV19 to TRBJ1-3; TRBD1 aligns across 9 bases. The CDR3 spans 16 residues. Per the germline V gene, CDR1 is LNHDA and CDR2 is SQIVND (reference sequence). V trimming: 3 bases; J trimming: 0 bases; junction bases outside the gene matches: 3. The CDR3 sequence: CASSIGTGSSGNTIYF. The CDR3 bases are TGTGCCAGTAGTATTGGGACAGGGAGCTCTGGAAACACCATATATTTT. Filled out from reference TRBV19 and TRBJ1-3, the complete variable domain reads DGGITQSPKYLFRKEGQNVTLSCEQNLNHDAMYWYRQDPGQGLRLIYYSQIVNDFQKGDIAEGYSVSREKKESFPLTVTSAQKNPTAFYLCASSIGTGSSGNTIYFGEGSWLTVV.

The chain employs TRBV18 and TRBJ1-5, with D perhaps matching TRBD1 (5 bases). V was trimmed by 5 bases and J by 2 bases, leaving 16 bases between them. The germline V gene encodes CDR1 KGHSH and CDR2 LQKENI. The CDR3 extends over 16 amino acids. The CDR3 DNA is TGTGCCAGCTCAGCGGGGCTACAGGAGCGCAATCAGCCCCAGCATTTT. Translating it yields CASSAGLQERNQPQHF.

The CDR3 region has the DNA TGTGCCAGCAGCGTAGTGGGACAGGGGATAGAGACCCAGTACTTC. Translated, it gives CASSVVGQGIETQYF. V and J are TRBV9 and TRBJ2-5, with 10 bases lining up with TRBD1. CDR3 length equals 15 residues. CDR1 and CDR2 (germline): SGDLS, YYNGEE. V was pared by 0 bases and J by 4 bases, with 3 bases of the junction left unmatched.

The chain has TRBV3-1 (or the pseudogene TRBV3-2) and TRBJ2-7, with TRBD2 matching over 12 bases. This CDR3 is built from 16 residues. V shed 4 bases, J shed 0 bases, and the junction held 4 bases outside the gene matches. Germline V gene lookup returns CDR1 LGHDT and CDR2 YNNKEL (reference sequence). Written as DNA, the CDR3 is TGTGCCAGCAGCCCCGGACTAGCGGGGACCTCCTACGAGCAGTACTTC. This codes for CASSPGLAGTSYEQYF.

The CDR3 loop reads CASSPRGTGSEQYF. The CDR3 nucleotides read TGTGCCAGCTCACCACGGGGGACAGGGAGCGAGCAGTACTTC. The chain couples TRBV18 to TRBJ2-7, with 9 bases aligning to TRBD1. The length of the CDR3 is 14 residues. After removal of 1 base from V and 6 bases from J, the junction contained 4 bases not matched to a gene. Per the germline V gene, CDR1 is KGHSH and CDR2 is LQKENI.

The chain uses TRBV18 and TRBJ2-7, with TRBD2 matching over 12 bases. CDR1 KGHSH and CDR2 LQKENI come from the germline V gene. Trimming cost V 8 bases and J 9 bases; bases outside gene matches: 8. The CDR3 has 13 residues. The CDR3 sequence is CASLTSGGLRQYF. Here the CDR3 DNA reads TGTGCCAGCCTAACTAGCGGGGGGTTACGGCAGTACTTC. The variable domain in full, with the rest retrieved from reference TRBV18 and TRBJ2-7, is NAGVMQNPRHLVRRRGQEARLRCSPMKGHSHVYWYRQLPEEGLKFMVYLQKENIIDESGMPKERFSAEFPKEGPSILRIQQVVRGDSAAYFCASLTSGGLRQYFGPGTRLTVT.

The chain combines TRBV27 with TRBJ2-1, with TRBD2 matching over 8 bases. CDR3 length: 15 amino acids. The trim removed 4 bases at V and 9 bases at J, leaving 11 bases unmatched. Per germline, CDR1 MNHEY and CDR2 SMNVEV (reference sequence). CDR3 sequence: CASSSPGLGFGEQFF. In DNA, the CDR3 is TGTGCCAGCAGTTCTCCGGGACTAGGGTTCGGTGAGCAGTTCTTC.

The chain recombines TRBV5-6 with TRBJ2-3, with 12 bases that match TRBD1. This CDR3 has 18 residues. V dropped 5 bases and J dropped 3; count of bases not matched to a gene: 13. CDR1 SGHDT and CDR2 YYEEEE come from the germline V gene. The CDR3 protein is CASRKPGQGARLTDTQYF. Here the CDR3 DNA reads TGTGCCAGCAGGAAGCCGGGACAGGGGGCTAGGTTGACAGATACGCAGTATTTT. Combining the CDR3 with reference TRBV5-6 and TRBJ2-3 gives the whole variable domain DAGVTQSPTHLIKTRGQQVTLRCSPKSGHDTVSWYQQALGQGPQFIFQYYEEEERQRGNFPDRFSGHQFPNYSSELNVNALLLGDSALYLCASRKPGQGARLTDTQYFGPGTRLTVL.

This clone was detected once. The CDR3 coding sequence is TGTGCCACGGGGGGGGACCTCAATCAGCCCCAGCATTTT. Translation: CATGGDLNQPQHF. The rearrangement links TRBV24-1 to TRBJ1-5; maybe TRBD1 (5 bases). This CDR3 has 13 amino acids. Deletions cut 10 bases from V and 3 bases from J, with 12 bases between. Germline values: CDR1 KGHDR, CDR2 SFDVKD.